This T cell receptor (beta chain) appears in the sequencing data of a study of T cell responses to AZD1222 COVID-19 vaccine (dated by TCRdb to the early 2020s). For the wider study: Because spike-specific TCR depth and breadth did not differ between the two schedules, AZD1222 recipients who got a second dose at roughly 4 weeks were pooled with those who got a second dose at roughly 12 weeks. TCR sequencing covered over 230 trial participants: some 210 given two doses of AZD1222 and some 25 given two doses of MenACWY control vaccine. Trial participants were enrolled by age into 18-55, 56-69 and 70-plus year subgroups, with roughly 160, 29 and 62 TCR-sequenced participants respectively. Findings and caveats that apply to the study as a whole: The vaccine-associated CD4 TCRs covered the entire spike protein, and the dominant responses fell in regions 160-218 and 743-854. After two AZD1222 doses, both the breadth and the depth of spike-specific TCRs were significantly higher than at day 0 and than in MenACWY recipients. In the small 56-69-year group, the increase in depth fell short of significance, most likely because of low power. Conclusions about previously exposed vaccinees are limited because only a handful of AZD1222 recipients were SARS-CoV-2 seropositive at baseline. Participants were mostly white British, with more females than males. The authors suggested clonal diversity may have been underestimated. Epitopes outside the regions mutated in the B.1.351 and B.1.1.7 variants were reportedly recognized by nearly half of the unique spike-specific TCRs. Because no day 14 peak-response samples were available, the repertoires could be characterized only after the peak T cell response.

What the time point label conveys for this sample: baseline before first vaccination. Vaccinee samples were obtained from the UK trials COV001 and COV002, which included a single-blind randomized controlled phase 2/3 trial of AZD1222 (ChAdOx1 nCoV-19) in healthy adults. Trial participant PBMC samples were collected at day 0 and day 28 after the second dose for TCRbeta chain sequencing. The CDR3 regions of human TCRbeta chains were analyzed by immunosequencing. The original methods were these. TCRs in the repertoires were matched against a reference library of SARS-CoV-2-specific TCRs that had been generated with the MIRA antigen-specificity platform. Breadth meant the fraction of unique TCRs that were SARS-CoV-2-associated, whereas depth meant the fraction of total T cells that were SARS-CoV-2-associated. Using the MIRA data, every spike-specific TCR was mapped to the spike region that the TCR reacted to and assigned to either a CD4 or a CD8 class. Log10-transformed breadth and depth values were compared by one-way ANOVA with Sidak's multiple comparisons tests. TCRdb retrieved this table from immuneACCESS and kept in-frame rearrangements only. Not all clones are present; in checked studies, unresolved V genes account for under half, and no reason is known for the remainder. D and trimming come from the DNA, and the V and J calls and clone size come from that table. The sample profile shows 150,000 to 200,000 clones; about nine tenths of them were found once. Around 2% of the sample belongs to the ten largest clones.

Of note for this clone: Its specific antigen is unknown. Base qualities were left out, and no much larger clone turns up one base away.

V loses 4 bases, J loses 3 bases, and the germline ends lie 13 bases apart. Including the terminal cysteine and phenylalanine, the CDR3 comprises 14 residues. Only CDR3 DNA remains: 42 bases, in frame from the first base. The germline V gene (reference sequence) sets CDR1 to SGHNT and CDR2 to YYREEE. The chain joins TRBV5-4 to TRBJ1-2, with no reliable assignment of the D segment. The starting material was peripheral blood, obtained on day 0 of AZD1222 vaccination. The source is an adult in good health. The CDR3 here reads CASSGTGSYYGYTF. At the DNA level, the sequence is TGTGCCAGCAGCGGAACCGGGTCCTACTATGGCTACACCTTC.